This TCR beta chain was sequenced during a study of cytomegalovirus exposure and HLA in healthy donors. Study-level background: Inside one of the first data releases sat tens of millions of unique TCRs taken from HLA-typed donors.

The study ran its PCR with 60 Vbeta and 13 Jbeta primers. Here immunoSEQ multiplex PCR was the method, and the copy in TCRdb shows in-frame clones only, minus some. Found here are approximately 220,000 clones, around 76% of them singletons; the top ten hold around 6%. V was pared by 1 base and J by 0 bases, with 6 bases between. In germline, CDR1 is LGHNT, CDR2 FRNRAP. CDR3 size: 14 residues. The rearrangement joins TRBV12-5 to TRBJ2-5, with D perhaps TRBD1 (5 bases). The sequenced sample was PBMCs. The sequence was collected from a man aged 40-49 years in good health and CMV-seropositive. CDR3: CASGLGGYQETQYF. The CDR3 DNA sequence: TGTGCTAGTGGTTTGGGGGGCTACCAAGAGACCCAGTACTTC.